The 21 T cell receptor beta chains below all came from one sample that was sequenced in a study of cytomegalovirus exposure and HLA in healthy donors. PCR employed 60 Vbeta and 13 Jbeta primers. TCRdb keeps only in-frame clones here, not all; method: immunoSEQ multiplex PCR. The sample has some 170,000 clones, about 80% seen once. Input material: PBMCs. The source of these receptors is a woman aged 50 to 60 in good health and CMV-seronegative.

Only one count was recorded for this clone. The chain joins TRBV28 to TRBJ1-4, with D possibly being TRBD1 (5 bases). In germline, CDR1 is MDHEN, CDR2 SYDVKM. Trimming left V 6 bases short and J 5 bases short, with 16 bases between. This CDR3 spans 15 amino acids. The CDR3 region is CASRGGVGTNEKLFF. In nucleotides, the CDR3 is TGTGCCAGCAGGGGAGGGGTTGGCACCAATGAAAAACTGTTTTTT.

This clone occurred once. The chain carries TRBV5-1 and TRBJ2-2, with TRBD1 identical over 8 bases. The trim removed 2 bases at V and 6 bases at J, leaving 3 bases unmatched. Germline CDR1 and CDR2: SGHRS and YFSETQ. CDR3 size: 14 residues. CDR3 amino acids: CASSFSTGAGELFF. The CDR3 bases are TGCGCCAGCAGCTTCTCGACAGGGGCCGGGGAGCTGTTTTTT.

CDR3: CASSQVFRNTGELFF. CDR3 coding DNA: TGTGCCAGCAGCCAAGTTTTCAGGAACACCGGGGAGCTGTTTTTT. The chain recombines TRBV4-2 with TRBJ2-2; D unclear. CDR1 LGHNA and CDR2 YNFKEQ come from the germline V gene. This CDR3 is built from 15 residues. V was clipped by 1 base and J by 1 base, with 7 bases between them.

The genes are TRBV29-1 and TRBJ1-1, with 11 bases matching TRBD1. In germline, CDR1 is SQVTM, CDR2 ANQGSEA. The CDR3 has 12 amino acids. The V and J ends lost 5 bases and 7 bases, in that order; junction bases with no gene match: 3. CDR3 nucleotides: TGCAGCGTTTGGGGACAGGGGGATGAAGCTTTCTTT. Protein product: CSVWGQGDEAFF.

The sample holds a few counts of this clone. This chain's CDR3 is CASSEGTGNTEAFF. The CDR3 DNA reads as TGTGCCAGCTCAGAAGGGACAGGGAACACTGAAGCTTTCTTT. V and J are TRBV18 and TRBJ1-1, with 8 bases identical to TRBD1. After removal of 5 bases from V and 1 base from J, the junction contained 3 bases not matched to a gene. Germline-derived CDR1 and CDR2 are KGHSH and LQKENI. CDR3 length equals 14 residues.

V gene TRBV2 combines with J gene TRBJ2-2; possibly TRBD1 for D (6 bases). The CDR3 length is 14 residues. Germline V gene data show CDR1 as SNHLY and CDR2 as FYNNEI. V lost 8 bases and J 0 bases, leaving 10 bases between the germline ends. Written as DNA, the CDR3 is TGTGCCAGCTCGCAGGGGACGAACACCGGGGAGCTGTTTTTT. The encoded protein is CASSQGTNTGELFF.

The rearrangement links TRBV7-2 to TRBJ2-1; TRBD2 aligns across 8 bases. This CDR3 is 15 amino acids long. The V segment lost 5 bases and the J segment 1 base; nucleotides outside the gene matches: 4. CDR1 and CDR2 from the germline V gene are SGHTA and FQGNSA. The CDR3 sequence: CASSPLADSYNEQFF. CDR3 nucleotides: TGTGCCAGCAGCCCACTAGCGGATTCCTACAATGAGCAGTTCTTC.

The V call is TRBV5-6, the J call TRBJ2-7, with 7 bases lining up with TRBD1. Germline CDR1 is SGHDT and CDR2 is YYEEEE. With 3 bases clipped from V and 2 bases from J, the junction kept 5 bases outside the gene matches. This CDR3 comprises 14 residues. This chain's CDR3 is CASSSTGRPYEQYF. CDR3 nucleotides: TGTGCCAGCAGCTCGACAGGGAGACCCTACGAGCAGTACTTC.

The chain joins TRBV19 to TRBJ2-7, with 7 nucleotides matching TRBD2. CDR1 and CDR2 (germline): LNHDA, SQIVND (reference sequence). J lost 5 bases, V lost 7 bases, and 14 bases had no gene match. The CDR3 consists of 15 residues. The CDR3 spells CASTPRGAGSDEQYF. The DNA of the CDR3 is TGTGCCAGTACCCCTAGGGGAGCGGGATCGGACGAGCAGTACTTC.

The table lists this clone with a count of one. The chain combines TRBV7-5 with TRBJ2-2; the table's D call, TRBD1, was not checked against the DNA. TRBV7-5 is a pseudogene locus. The CDR3 has 15 residues. The CDR3 DNA follows: TGTGCCAGAAGCTGGTCAGGGGGTACCACCGGGGAGCTGTTTTTT. It translates to CARSWSGGTTGELFF.

The chain has TRBV27 and TRBJ1-6; possibly TRBD1 for D (6 bases). CDR1 MNHEY and CDR2 SMNVEV come from the germline V gene (reference sequence). This CDR3 is built from 14 residues. V shed 4 bases and J shed 8 bases, with 12 bases lying between them. This CDR3 is CASSYLAGDSPLHF. CDR3 nucleotides: TGTGCCAGCAGTTATTTGGCAGGGGATTCACCCCTCCACTTT.

This rearrangement joins TRBV28 to TRBJ2-7; D may be TRBD1 (5 bases). V was cut by 5 bases and J by 0 bases, with 14 bases left in between. The CDR3 has 15 residues. The germline gives CDR1 MDHEN, CDR2 SYDVKM. The CDR3 sequence: CASSPQGLHSYEQYF. CDR3 DNA: TGTGCCAGCAGTCCCCAGGGTCTGCACTCCTACGAGCAGTACTTC.

The rearrangement links TRBV28 to TRBJ1-5; 8 bases are a match to TRBD1. The germline gives CDR1 MDHEN, CDR2 SYDVKM. The CDR3 extends over 15 amino acids. The trim removed 6 bases at V and 2 bases at J, leaving 6 bases unmatched. For the CDR3, the DNA is TGTGCCAGCAGCCCTTCGACAGGGGGCAATCAGCCCCAGCATTTT. This gives the protein CASSPSTGGNQPQHF.

This clone was detected once. The chain combines TRBV2 with TRBJ2-2; no firm D call. CDR3 size: 16 residues. Trimming pared 8 bases from V and 4 bases from J, leaving 20 bases between. Germline V gives CDR1 SNHLY, CDR2 FYNNEI. Written as DNA, the CDR3 is TGTGCCAGCCAAGATACACCCACCCCTGTCACCGGGGAGCTGTTTTTT. This sequence encodes CASQDTPTPVTGELFF.

This chain connects TRBV2 to TRBJ2-7; unclear D gene. Per the germline V gene, CDR1 is SNHLY and CDR2 is FYNNEI. The CDR3 sequence is 14 residues long. V lost 6 bases and J lost 6, with 18 bases in between. The CDR3 sequence is CASSVDRIRGEQYF. The CDR3 nucleotides are TGTGCCAGCAGCGTCGATAGAATACGTGGCGAGCAGTACTTC. The entire variable domain, with the rest obtained from reference TRBV2 and TRBJ2-7, is as follows: EPEVTQTPSHQVTQMGQEVILRCVPISNHLYFYWYRQILGQKVEFLVSFYNNEISEKSEIFDDQFSVERPDGSNFTLKIRSTKLEDSAMYFCASSVDRIRGEQYFGPGTRLTVT.

The V and J genes are TRBV6-6 and TRBJ1-5, with D perhaps TRBD1 (5 bases). V lost 2 bases, J lost 4 bases, and 9 bases lay in between. The germline V gene encodes CDR1 MNHNY and CDR2 SVGAGI (reference sequence). CDR3 length: 14 amino acids. The CDR3 nucleotides are TGTGCCAGCAGTTACCCGGGGGGAAATCAGCCCCAGCATTTT. This translates into CASSYPGGNQPQHF.

The V gene is TRBV5-1, the J gene TRBJ2-2; D perhaps matches TRBD1 (5 bases). V lost 7 bases, J lost 3 bases, and 16 bases lay in between. Germline V gene data show CDR1 as SGHRS and CDR2 as YFSETQ. This CDR3 comprises 15 residues. CDR3 amino acids: CASVAFIGDTGELFF. The CDR3, as DNA: TGCGCCAGCGTAGCCTTTATAGGGGACACCGGGGAGCTGTTTTTT.

The J gene is TRBJ2-3, the V gene TRBV7-8, with TRBD2 matching 7 bases. CDR1 and CDR2 (germline): SGHVS, FQNEAQ. J lost 4 bases, V lost 7 bases, and 17 bases had no gene match. The CDR3 runs to 17 residues. The CDR3: CASTTPEGGRGADTQYF. DNA for the CDR3: TGTGCCAGCACCACTCCCGAGGGCGGGAGAGGCGCAGATACGCAGTATTTT.

This clone has at least ten counts. The V and J genes are TRBV6-5 and TRBJ1-6, with 7 bases that match TRBD1. The CDR3 has 15 amino acids. Losses at the gene ends were 6 bases for V and 7 bases for J; bases not matched to a gene: 9. Germline V CDR1 and CDR2: MNHEY, SVGAGI. The CDR3 coding sequence is TGTGCCAGCAGCACGACCGGGACAGCAAATTCACCCCTCCACTTT. Its translation is CASSTTGTANSPLHF.

The chain couples TRBV9 to TRBJ2-1; D uncertain. Germline V lookup: CDR1 SGDLS, CDR2 YYNGEE. Trimming stripped 5 bases from V and 3 bases from J, with 6 bases between. The CDR3 runs to 12 residues. In DNA, the CDR3 is TGTGCCAGCAGTTCCTTCTACAATGAGCAGTTCTTC. It encodes CASSSFYNEQFF.

This sequence joins TRBV9 and TRBJ1-4; the D gene is possibly TRBD1 (6 bases). The CDR3 runs to 14 residues. Germline CDR1 reads SGDLS; CDR2 reads YYNGEE. V was cut by 3 bases and J by 4 bases, with 10 bases left in between. In nucleotides, the CDR3 is TGTGCCAGCAGCGCCGGACAGTATAATGAAAAACTGTTTTTT. Its translation is CASSAGQYNEKLFF.